This T cell receptor beta chain was documented in a study of CD8+ T cells in alopecia areata. Study information: The study gave treated patients oral tofacitinib at 5 to 10 mg twice daily.

Sequencing relied on a cDNA template that was reverse transcribed from extracted RNA. TCRdb's table, derived via immunoSEQ multiplex PCR, lists solely in-frame clones and lacks some. The table includes around 250,000 clones, under 70% detected once. CDR3 length: 16 residues. Trimming removed 3 bases at V and 0 bases at J, with 12 bases between. Germline V gene sequence: CDR1 MGHRA, CDR2 YSYEKL. To note about this clone: Its matching antigen is unknown.

Notes on the study in general: An increase in clonality over normal scalp was evident in lesional scalp, especially alopecia totalis/universalis. Sequencing of scalp tissue also captures the resident alphabeta T cells of normal skin.

The clonotype comes from a human donor with alopecia areata. This material consisted of CD4+ T cells sorted from blood, taken at week 0. The chain uses TRBV4-1 and TRBJ1-5; no clear D. Written as DNA, the CDR3 is TGCGCCAGCAGCCACGCCGGAGATTATAGCAATCAGCCCCAGCATTTT. Amino acid sequence: CASSHAGDYSNQPQHF.